These 4 T cell receptor beta chains share one sample of origin, sequenced in a study of T cell changes during pregnancy in multiple sclerosis. This table comes from immunoSEQ multiplex PCR, and its TCRdb copy is limited to in-frame clones, with some not included. Altogether some 50,000 clones are present, approximately 90% being singletons, with the ten largest covering approximately 2.6%. The sample in question was CD8+ T cells from peripheral blood mononuclear cells, obtained in the second trimester of pregnancy. Receptors were obtained from a female donor with multiple sclerosis, enrolled in a pregnancy study.

The V call is TRBV7-3, the J call TRBJ2-3; 11 bases map to TRBD2. The CDR3 extends over 16 amino acids. Unmatched junction bases numbered 6, after V lost 2 bases and J lost 5 bases. CDR1 and CDR2 from the germline V gene are SGHTA and FQGTGA. The CDR3 nucleotides read TGTGCCAGCAGCTTACTAGCGGGGGGCGGGAGAGATACGCAGTATTTT. Its translation is CASSLLAGGGRDTQYF. The whole variable domain, filled in from reference TRBV7-3 and TRBJ2-3, reads GAGVSQTPSNKVTEKGKYVELRCDPISGHTALYWYRQSLGQGPEFLIYFQGTGAADDSGLPNDRFFAVRPEGSVSTLKIQRTERGDSAVYLCASSLLAGGGRDTQYFGPGTRLTVL.

The rearrangement links TRBV12-5 to TRBJ2-7; D is ambiguous. Per the germline V gene, CDR1 is LGHNT and CDR2 is FRNRAP. CDR3 length: 15 residues. Trimming cost V 0 bases and J 6 bases, with 15 bases left between them. The DNA for the CDR3 is TGTGCTAGTGGTTTGGTAAGCTCCTCTAGTCTCGAGCAGTACTTC. Protein: CASGLVSSSSLEQYF.

The rearrangement links TRBV15 to TRBJ2-7; D not certain. Germline V lookup: CDR1 LNHNV, CDR2 YYDKDF (reference sequence). V lost 5 bases and J lost 6, with 17 bases in between. This CDR3 is 14 amino acids long. As DNA, the CDR3 is TGTGCCACCAGCGGCCCGATCATTGGGCGCGAGCAGTACTTC. Protein sequence: CATSGPIIGREQYF.

This clone was seen a single time. The genes are TRBV21-1 and TRBJ2-3; the table's D call, TRBD1, has no DNA check behind it. TRBV21-1 is annotated as a pseudogene. The CDR3 spans 16 residues. CDR3 sequence: CASSKKLNQHTDTQYF. CDR3 nucleotide sequence: TGTGCCAGCAGCAAAAAGTTGAACCAACACACAGATACGCAGTATTTT.